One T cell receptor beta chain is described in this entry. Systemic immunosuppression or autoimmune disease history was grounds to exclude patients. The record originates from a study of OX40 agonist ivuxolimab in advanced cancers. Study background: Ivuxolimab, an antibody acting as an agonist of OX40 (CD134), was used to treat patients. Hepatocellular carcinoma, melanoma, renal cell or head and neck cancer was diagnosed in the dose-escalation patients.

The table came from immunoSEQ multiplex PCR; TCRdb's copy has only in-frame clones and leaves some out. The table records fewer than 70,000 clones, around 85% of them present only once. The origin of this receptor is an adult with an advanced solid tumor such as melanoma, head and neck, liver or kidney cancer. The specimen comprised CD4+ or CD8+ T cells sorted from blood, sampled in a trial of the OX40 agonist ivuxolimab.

CDR3 residues: CASSLRVAGGGETQYF. The CDR3 nucleotides are TGTGCCAGCAGCTTAAGAGTAGCGGGAGGAGGTGAGACCCAGTACTTC. V is TRBV7-8 and J is TRBJ2-5; 10 bases align to TRBD2. This CDR3 is 16 amino acids long. V trimming: 2 bases; J trimming: 5 bases; junction bases outside the gene matches: 8. Germline values: CDR1 SGHVS, CDR2 FQNEAQ.